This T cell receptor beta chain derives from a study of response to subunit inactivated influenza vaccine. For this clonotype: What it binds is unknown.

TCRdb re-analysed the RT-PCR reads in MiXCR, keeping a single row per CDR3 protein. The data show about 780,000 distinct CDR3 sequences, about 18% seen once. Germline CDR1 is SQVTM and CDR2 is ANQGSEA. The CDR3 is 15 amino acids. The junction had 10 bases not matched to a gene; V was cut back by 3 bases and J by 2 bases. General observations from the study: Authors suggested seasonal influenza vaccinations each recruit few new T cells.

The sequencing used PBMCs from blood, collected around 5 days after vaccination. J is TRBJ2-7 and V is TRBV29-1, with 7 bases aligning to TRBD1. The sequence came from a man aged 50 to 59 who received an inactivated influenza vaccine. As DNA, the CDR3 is TGCAGCGTTGAGTTTACAGGGGTTCACACCTACGAGCAGTACTTC. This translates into CSVEFTGVHTYEQYF.